This record looks at one TCR beta chain sequence and its context. Positive CCR7 selection of CD45RO-negative cells yielded the naive CD8 cells, and terminally differentiated effector memory CD45RA+ cells were excluded. This record comes from a study of shared clonotypes between healthy human individuals. V gave up 2 bases and J gave up 0 bases; unmatched junction bases: 7. CDR3 length: 17 amino acids. CDR1 is GTSNPN and CDR2 is SVGIG in the germline V gene (reference sequence). Produced via immunoSEQ multiplex PCR; TCRdb's table is partial and in-frame only. The sample has around 2,000,000 clones, roughly 91% seen once.

The chain carries TRBV30 and TRBJ2-3; 11 nucleotides agree with TRBD2. This receptor was identified in a man younger than 30 in good health. Some clones in this sample may be carry-over from other donors' samples. Sequencing was performed on naive CD8+ T cells from PBMCs. The CDR3 DNA is TGTGCCTGGAGTTCACCGGGACTAGCGGTTAGCACAGATACGCAGTATTTT. Its protein product is CAWSSPGLAVSTDTQYF.